The clone carrying this T cell receptor beta chain was recorded a few times. Additional DNA sequences in this sample encode the identical CDR3. The table came from immunoSEQ multiplex PCR; TCRdb's copy has only in-frame clones and leaves some out. The table has over 850,000 clones, roughly 74% seen once. V shed 3 bases and J shed 6 bases, with 4 bases lying between them. The CDR3 is made up of 10 amino acids. Germline CDR1 DFQATT, CDR2 SNEGSKA (reference sequence). This sample is part of a study of shared clonotypes between healthy human individuals. Sequencing was performed on memory CD4+ T cells from PBMCs. As for subset: CD45RA-negative fraction. V usage is TRBV20-1 and J usage is TRBJ2-3, with no clear D. The TCR originated in a man between 18 and 29 years old in good health. Some clones in this sample may be carry-over from other donors' samples. The CDR3 region is CSASRDTQYF. DNA of the CDR3: TGCAGTGCTAGCCGGGATACGCAGTATTTT.